Listed below are T cell receptor beta chains from one sample, sequenced in a study of T cells in Graves' hyperthyroidism and ophthalmopathy. TCRdb ran MiXCR on the multiplex PCR reads and lists one entry per CDR3 protein. The table has hundreds of thousands of distinct CDR3 sequences, roughly 40% seen once. Sequences were obtained from blood. The receptors shown here come from a man younger than 30 with Graves' hyperthyroidism. CDR3s include the opening cysteine and the closing phenylalanine or tryptophan. The order of the fields is D gene, clone size, V gene, J gene, CDR3 length, CDR3 protein, CDR3 DNA. D genes are given only for firm matches. Rows may omit the clone size; those that give it use once, few, many or a size class.

d_call: TRBD2; clone_size: -; v_call: TRBV11-2; j_call: TRBJ2-7; cdr3_length: 15; cdr3_aa: CASIPLGTSVYEQYF; cdr3_nt: TGTGCCAGCATCCCCCTTGGGACTAGCGTCTACGAGCAGTACTTC
d_call: -; clone_size: few; v_call: TRBV5-4; j_call: TRBJ1-1; cdr3_length: 13; cdr3_aa: CASSSLADSEAFF; cdr3_nt: TGTGCCAGCAGCTCCTTAGCCGACAGTGAAGCTTTCTTT
d_call: TRBD1; clone_size: -; v_call: TRBV29-1; j_call: TRBJ1-1; cdr3_length: 11; cdr3_aa: CSETGRTEAFF; cdr3_nt: TGCAGCGAGACAGGGAGAACTGAAGCTTTCTTT
d_call: -; clone_size: few; v_call: TRBV7-2; j_call: TRBJ1-4; cdr3_length: 14; cdr3_aa: CANSSQAGRGKLFF; cdr3_nt: TGTGCCAACAGCTCCCAGGCAGGGAGAGGGAAACTGTTTTTT
d_call: -; clone_size: many; v_call: TRBV7-4; j_call: TRBJ1-1; cdr3_length: 14; cdr3_aa: CASSPLADNTEAFF; cdr3_nt: TGTGCCAGCAGCCCTCTGGCGGATAACACTGAAGCTTTCTTT
d_call: -; clone_size: -; v_call: TRBV7-2; j_call: TRBJ2-7; cdr3_length: 13; cdr3_aa: CASFGGNSYEQYF; cdr3_nt: TGTGCCAGCTTCGGCGGGAACTCCTACGAGCAGTACTTC
d_call: TRBD2; clone_size: -; v_call: TRBV9; j_call: TRBJ2-2; cdr3_length: 17; cdr3_aa: CASSALTSGRGTGELLF; cdr3_nt: TGTGCCAGCAGCGCCCTTACTAGCGGGAGAGGGACCGGGGAGCTGCTTTTT
d_call: TRBD2; clone_size: many; v_call: TRBV20-1; j_call: TRBJ2-7; cdr3_length: 15; cdr3_aa: CSATPGTSGEGEQYF; cdr3_nt: TGCAGTGCTACTCCCGGGACTAGTGGGGAAGGCGAGCAGTACTTC
d_call: TRBD1; clone_size: -; v_call: TRBV5-4; j_call: TRBJ1-1; cdr3_length: 15; cdr3_aa: CASSQSTGGSTEAFF; cdr3_nt: TGCGCCAGCAGCCAATCGACAGGGGGTAGTACTGAAGCTTTCTTT
d_call: TRBD1; clone_size: -; v_call: TRBV15; j_call: TRBJ2-7; cdr3_length: 16; cdr3_aa: CATSRDMVAGGSEQYF; cdr3_nt: TGTGCCACCAGCAGAGATATGGTGGCAGGGGGCAGCGAGCAGTACTTC
d_call: -; clone_size: -; v_call: TRBV7-9; j_call: TRBJ1-2; cdr3_length: 13; cdr3_aa: CASSPSGADGYTF; cdr3_nt: TGTGCCAGCAGCCCATCGGGGGCGGATGGCTACACCTTC
d_call: -; clone_size: -; v_call: TRBV11-2; j_call: TRBJ1-1; cdr3_length: 15; cdr3_aa: CASSLDSALNIGAFF; cdr3_nt: TGTGCCAGCAGCTTAGACTCGGCCCTCAACATTGGAGCTTTCTTT
d_call: TRBD1; clone_size: few; v_call: TRBV13; j_call: TRBJ1-1; cdr3_length: 16; cdr3_aa: CASSLGGTGRNTEAFF; cdr3_nt: TGTGCCAGCAGCTTAGGGGGGACAGGGCGGAACACTGAAGCTTTCTTT
d_call: -; clone_size: few; v_call: TRBV7-3; j_call: TRBJ2-5; cdr3_length: 17; cdr3_aa: CASSLRGGVGLQETQYF; cdr3_nt: TGTGCCAGCAGCTTAAGGGGTGGCGTGGGGCTCCAAGAGACCCAGTACTTC
d_call: -; clone_size: many; v_call: TRBV5-1; j_call: TRBJ1-2; cdr3_length: 14; cdr3_aa: CASRIAEGDYGYTF; cdr3_nt: TGCGCCAGCAGAATTGCCGAGGGTGACTATGGCTACACCTTC
d_call: -; clone_size: many; v_call: TRBV9; j_call: TRBJ1-1; cdr3_length: 12; cdr3_aa: CASSTPRAEAFF; cdr3_nt: TGTGCCAGCAGCACCCCCCGGGCTGAAGCTTTCTTT
d_call: -; clone_size: many; v_call: TRBV20-1; j_call: TRBJ1-3; cdr3_length: 14; cdr3_aa: CSARRQEAGNTIYF; cdr3_nt: TGCAGTGCTAGAAGGCAGGAGGCTGGAAACACCATATATTTT
d_call: -; clone_size: many; v_call: TRBV15; j_call: TRBJ1-1; cdr3_length: 14; cdr3_aa: CATSRDLMGFEAFF; cdr3_nt: TGTGCCACCAGCAGAGATCTGATGGGGTTTGAAGCTTTCTTT
d_call: TRBD2; clone_size: -; v_call: TRBV9; j_call: TRBJ2-5; cdr3_length: 16; cdr3_aa: CASSPGTSEAVETQYF; cdr3_nt: TGTGCCAGCAGCCCAGGGACTAGCGAGGCGGTAGAGACCCAGTACTTC
d_call: -; clone_size: -; v_call: TRBV7-6; j_call: TRBJ2-2; cdr3_length: 17; cdr3_aa: CASSLWVPAGNTGELFF; cdr3_nt: TGTGCCAGCAGCTTATGGGTCCCAGCGGGGAACACCGGGGAGCTGTTTTTT
d_call: TRBD2; clone_size: few; v_call: TRBV2; j_call: TRBJ2-5; cdr3_length: 15; cdr3_aa: CASGSLAGRGETQYF; cdr3_nt: TGTGCCAGCGGTAGCCTAGCGGGAAGGGGCGAGACCCAGTACTTC
d_call: -; clone_size: few; v_call: TRBV19; j_call: TRBJ1-5; cdr3_length: 13; cdr3_aa: CASREMGNQPQHF; cdr3_nt: TGTGCCAGTAGGGAGATGGGCAATCAGCCCCAGCATTTT
d_call: -; clone_size: -; v_call: TRBV4-1; j_call: TRBJ2-5; cdr3_length: 15; cdr3_aa: CASSHGLGVKETQYF; cdr3_nt: TGCGCCAGCAGCCATGGGTTAGGGGTAAAGGAGACCCAGTACTTC
d_call: -; clone_size: few; v_call: TRBV19; j_call: TRBJ1-1; cdr3_length: 17; cdr3_aa: CASSILRTVYMNTEAFF; cdr3_nt: TGTGCCAGTAGTATACTCCGGACAGTTTACATGAACACTGAAGCTTTCTTT
d_call: TRBD1; clone_size: -; v_call: TRBV19; j_call: TRBJ1-5; cdr3_length: 14; cdr3_aa: CASMQGQANQPQHF; cdr3_nt: TGTGCCAGTATGCAGGGACAGGCTAATCAGCCCCAGCATTTT
d_call: TRBD1; clone_size: -; v_call: TRBV29-1; j_call: TRBJ2-7; cdr3_length: 16; cdr3_aa: CSVESPTSGGSYEQYF; cdr3_nt: TGCAGCGTTGAATCACCTACCTCAGGGGGCTCCTACGAGCAGTACTTC
d_call: TRBD1; clone_size: -; v_call: TRBV19; j_call: TRBJ2-7; cdr3_length: 13; cdr3_aa: CASSTTGQDLLYF; cdr3_nt: TGTGCCAGTAGCACCACGGGACAGGACCTATTGTACTTC
d_call: TRBD1; clone_size: few; v_call: TRBV27; j_call: TRBJ2-5; cdr3_length: 15; cdr3_aa: CASSSHRDRGQTQYF; cdr3_nt: TGTGCCAGCAGTTCCCACCGGGACAGGGGCCAGACCCAGTACTTC
d_call: TRBD2; clone_size: few; v_call: TRBV7-9; j_call: TRBJ2-7; cdr3_length: 16; cdr3_aa: CASSSTSGGARHEQYF; cdr3_nt: TGTGCCAGCAGTTCCACTAGCGGGGGGGCTCGGCACGAGCAGTACTTC
d_call: -; clone_size: many; v_call: TRBV19; j_call: TRBJ1-4; cdr3_length: 14; cdr3_aa: CASSQRRVNEKLFF; cdr3_nt: TGTGCCAGTAGTCAACGGAGGGTTAATGAAAAACTGTTTTTT
d_call: -; clone_size: -; v_call: TRBV7-9; j_call: TRBJ1-5; cdr3_length: 16; cdr3_aa: CASSLGTDFSNQPQHF; cdr3_nt: TGTGCCAGCAGCCTGGGGACGGATTTCAGCAATCAGCCCCAGCATTTT
d_call: -; clone_size: many; v_call: TRBV29-1; j_call: TRBJ1-2; cdr3_length: 11; cdr3_aa: CSGGLDYGYTF; cdr3_nt: TGCAGCGGTGGACTTGACTATGGCTACACCTTC
d_call: -; clone_size: many; v_call: TRBV2; j_call: TRBJ1-1; cdr3_length: 14; cdr3_aa: CASRDRALNTEAFF; cdr3_nt: TGTGCCAGCAGGGACAGAGCTCTGAACACTGAAGCTTTCTTT
d_call: TRBD2; clone_size: few; v_call: TRBV14; j_call: TRBJ2-2; cdr3_length: 12; cdr3_aa: CASRGTSGELFF; cdr3_nt: TGTGCCAGCAGGGGGACTAGCGGGGAGCTGTTTTTT
d_call: -; clone_size: many; v_call: TRBV10-1; j_call: TRBJ1-1; cdr3_length: 13; cdr3_aa: CASRGQTNTEAFF; cdr3_nt: TGCGCCAGCAGAGGCCAGACGAACACTGAAGCTTTCTTT
d_call: -; clone_size: few; v_call: TRBV7-3; j_call: TRBJ1-4; cdr3_length: 14; cdr3_aa: CASSPLLTNEKLFF; cdr3_nt: TGTGCCAGCAGCCCGTTGTTAACTAATGAAAAACTGTTTTTT
d_call: -; clone_size: -; v_call: TRBV20-1; j_call: TRBJ2-7; cdr3_length: 13; cdr3_aa: CSARGRGRYEQYF; cdr3_nt: TGCAGTGCAAGGGGCAGGGGAAGGTACGAGCAGTACTTC
d_call: TRBD1; clone_size: -; v_call: TRBV2; j_call: TRBJ1-5; cdr3_length: 13; cdr3_aa: CASRGQGGSPQHF; cdr3_nt: TGTGCCAGCAGAGGACAGGGGGGTTCGCCCCAGCATTTT
d_call: -; clone_size: -; v_call: TRBV7-2; j_call: TRBJ2-2; cdr3_length: 15; cdr3_aa: CASSQEARATGELFF; cdr3_nt: TGCGCCAGCAGCCAAGAGGCGAGGGCAACCGGGGAGCTGTTTTTT
d_call: TRBD2; clone_size: few; v_call: TRBV5-1; j_call: TRBJ2-7; cdr3_length: 15; cdr3_aa: CASSLRTSGSDEQYF; cdr3_nt: TGCGCCAGCAGCTTAAGGACTAGCGGGAGCGACGAGCAGTACTTC
d_call: -; clone_size: few; v_call: TRBV10-3; j_call: TRBJ1-2; cdr3_length: 16; cdr3_aa: CAISEPAGEGRYGYTF; cdr3_nt: TGTGCCATCAGTGAGCCGGCGGGGGAAGGTCGCTATGGCTACACCTTC
d_call: -; clone_size: -; v_call: TRBV29-1; j_call: TRBJ2-5; cdr3_length: 14; cdr3_aa: CSSRSSSRGETQYF; cdr3_nt: TGCAGCAGCCGAAGTAGCAGCCGGGGTGAGACCCAGTACTTC
d_call: -; clone_size: few; v_call: TRBV2; j_call: TRBJ1-5; cdr3_length: 13; cdr3_aa: CASSYGEYQPQHF; cdr3_nt: TGTGCCAGCAGTTACGGGGAGTACCAGCCCCAGCATTTT
d_call: TRBD1; clone_size: once; v_call: TRBV7-3; j_call: TRBJ1-6; cdr3_length: 16; cdr3_aa: CANSPHLDRVDSPLHF; cdr3_nt: TGTGCCAACAGCCCCCACCTGGACAGGGTCGATTCACCCCTCCACTTT
d_call: TRBD1; clone_size: many; v_call: TRBV20-1; j_call: TRBJ1-4; cdr3_length: 14; cdr3_aa: CSVTNPGQGEKLFF; cdr3_nt: TGCAGTGTGACCAACCCGGGACAGGGTGAAAAACTGTTTTTT
d_call: -; clone_size: -; v_call: TRBV7-2; j_call: TRBJ1-4; cdr3_length: 14; cdr3_aa: CASSWEGTNEKLFF; cdr3_nt: TGTGCCAGCAGTTGGGAGGGAACTAATGAAAAACTGTTTTTT
d_call: -; clone_size: few; v_call: TRBV19; j_call: TRBJ1-5; cdr3_length: 14; cdr3_aa: CASSSTFRVQPQHF; cdr3_nt: TGTGCCAGTAGTTCAACTTTCAGGGTTCAGCCCCAGCATTTT
d_call: -; clone_size: many; v_call: TRBV2; j_call: TRBJ2-5; cdr3_length: 13; cdr3_aa: CASLLVGGETQYF; cdr3_nt: TGTGCCAGCCTACTAGTTGGGGGAGAGACCCAGTACTTC
d_call: -; clone_size: many; v_call: TRBV10-2; j_call: TRBJ1-1; cdr3_length: 13; cdr3_aa: CASSEFTPLEAFF; cdr3_nt: TGCGCCAGCAGTGAGTTTACACCTCTTGAAGCTTTCTTT
d_call: -; clone_size: -; v_call: TRBV7-6; j_call: TRBJ2-7; cdr3_length: 14; cdr3_aa: CASSLSSGAEEQYF; cdr3_nt: TGTGCCAGCAGCTTATCCTCGGGGGCGGAAGAGCAGTACTTC
d_call: -; clone_size: few; v_call: TRBV5-1; j_call: TRBJ2-5; cdr3_length: 15; cdr3_aa: CASSLVGTVQETQYF; cdr3_nt: TGCGCCAGCAGCTTGGTGGGGACGGTCCAAGAGACCCAGTACTTC
d_call: TRBD2; clone_size: -; v_call: TRBV25-1; j_call: TRBJ2-2; cdr3_length: 16; cdr3_aa: CASSALSGRATGELFF; cdr3_nt: TGTGCCAGCAGTGCTCTCAGCGGGAGGGCCACCGGGGAGCTGTTTTTT
d_call: -; clone_size: many; v_call: TRBV25-1; j_call: TRBJ1-1; cdr3_length: 14; cdr3_aa: CASSDGQGIVEAFF; cdr3_nt: TGTGCCAGCAGTGACGGACAAGGGATTGTTGAAGCTTTCTTT
d_call: TRBD1; clone_size: many; v_call: TRBV19; j_call: TRBJ1-2; cdr3_length: 16; cdr3_aa: CASSVAHGQGSYGYTF; cdr3_nt: TGTGCCAGTAGTGTAGCCCACGGACAGGGAAGCTATGGCTACACCTTC
d_call: -; clone_size: -; v_call: TRBV4-3; j_call: TRBJ2-7; cdr3_length: 16; cdr3_aa: CASSQVPGSGSYEQYF; cdr3_nt: TGCGCCAGCAGCCAAGTCCCCGGGAGCGGCTCCTACGAGCAGTACTTC
d_call: -; clone_size: -; v_call: TRBV5-5; j_call: TRBJ2-7; cdr3_length: 13; cdr3_aa: CASSRRLGDEQYF; cdr3_nt: TGTGCCAGCAGTCGCCGACTTGGTGACGAGCAGTACTTC
d_call: TRBD1; clone_size: many; v_call: TRBV7-2; j_call: TRBJ1-1; cdr3_length: 13; cdr3_aa: CASSLEDRALTFF; cdr3_nt: TGTGCCAGCAGCTTAGAAGACAGGGCTTTGACTTTCTTT
d_call: -; clone_size: -; v_call: TRBV11-3; j_call: TRBJ2-7; cdr3_length: 15; cdr3_aa: CASGSGGTGNYEQYF; cdr3_nt: TGTGCCAGCGGCTCAGGGGGGACTGGGAACTACGAGCAGTACTTC